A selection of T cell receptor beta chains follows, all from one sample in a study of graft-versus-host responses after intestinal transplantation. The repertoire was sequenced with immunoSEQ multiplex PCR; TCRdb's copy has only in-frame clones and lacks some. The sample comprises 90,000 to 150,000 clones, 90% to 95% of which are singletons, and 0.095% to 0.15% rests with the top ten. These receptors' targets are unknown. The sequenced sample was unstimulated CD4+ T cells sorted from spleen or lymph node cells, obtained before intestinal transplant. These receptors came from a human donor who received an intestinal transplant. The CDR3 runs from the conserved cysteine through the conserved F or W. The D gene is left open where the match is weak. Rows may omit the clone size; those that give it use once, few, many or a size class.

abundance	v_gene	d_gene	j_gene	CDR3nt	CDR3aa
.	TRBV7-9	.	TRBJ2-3	TGTGCCAGCAGCTTAGCTCGGGTCAGGGTGGGTACAGATACGCAGTATTTT	CASSLARVRVGTDTQYF
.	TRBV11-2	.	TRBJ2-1	TGTGCCAGCAGCTTACGGTTCGGAGAGCAGTTCTTC	CASSLRFGEQFF
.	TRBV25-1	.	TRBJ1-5	TGTGCCAGCAGTCCCTCCCGGGACACTAGCAATCAGCCCCAGCATTTT	CASSPSRDTSNQPQHF
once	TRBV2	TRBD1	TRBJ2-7	TGTGCCAGCAGTCCTGACAGGGGGCGCGGGTACGAGCAGTACTTC	CASSPDRGRGYEQYF
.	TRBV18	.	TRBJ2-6	TGTGCCAGCTCCCCTAGGCGGGTCTCTGGGGCCAACGTCCTGACTTTC	CASSPRRVSGANVLTF
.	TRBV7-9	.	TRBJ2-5	TGTGCCAGCAGCTCCGAAGCGTGGACCCAGTACTTC	CASSSEAWTQYF
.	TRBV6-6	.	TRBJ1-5	TGTGCCAGCACCGTAGATCACAGGGTACAGCCCCAGCATTTT	CASTVDHRVQPQHF
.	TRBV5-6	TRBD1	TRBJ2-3	TGTGCCAGCAGCGTACGACAGGGTGTGGCTGATACGCAGTATTTT	CASSVRQGVADTQYF
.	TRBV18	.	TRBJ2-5	TGTGCCAGCTCACCAGATCAGCAAGAGACCCAGTACTTC	CASSPDQQETQYF
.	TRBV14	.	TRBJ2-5	TGTGCCAGCAGCCAAAACCAGGGGCGGGAGACCCAGTACTTC	CASSQNQGRETQYF
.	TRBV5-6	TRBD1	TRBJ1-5	TGTGCCAGCAGCTTTTGGACAGGGGGGCATAGCAATCAGCCCCAGCATTTT	CASSFWTGGHSNQPQHF
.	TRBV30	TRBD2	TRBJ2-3	TGTGCCTCCTACCAGGCGGGAGGGCTCACAGATACGCAGTATTTT	CASYQAGGLTDTQYF
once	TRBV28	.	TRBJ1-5	TGTGCCAGCAGTTTGAGGACAGCAGTTCAGCCCCAGCATTTT	CASSLRTAVQPQHF
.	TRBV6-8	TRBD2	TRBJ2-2	TGTGCCAGCAGTTGCGAGGGACTAGCGGAGTCGAACACCGGGGAGCTGTTTTTT	CASSCEGLAESNTGELFF
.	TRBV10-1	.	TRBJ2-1	TGCGCCAGCAGTGAGCCACCGGGACTGGTTCAGGATGAGCAGTTCTTC	CASSEPPGLVQDEQFF
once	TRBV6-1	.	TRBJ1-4	TGTGCCAGCAGTGAAGGAGGTCGGAGTGAAAAACTGTTTTTT	CASSEGGRSEKLFF
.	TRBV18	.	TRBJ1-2	TGTGCCAGCTCACCACCTAACGTAGACTATGGCTACACCTTC	CASSPPNVDYGYTF
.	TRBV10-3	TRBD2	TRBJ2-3	TGTGCCACGCGACTAGCGGGAGGGTGGACAGATACGCAGTATTTT	CATRLAGGWTDTQYF
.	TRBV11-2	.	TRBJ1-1	TGTGCCAGCAGCTTACCCCAGGGCTTT	CASSLPQGF
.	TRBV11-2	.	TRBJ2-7	TGTGCCAGCAGCTTGATTTGGAATTACGAGCAGTACTTC	CASSLIWNYEQYF
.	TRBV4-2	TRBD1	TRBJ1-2	TGTGCCAGCAGCCAAGCCCCCGGGACAGAGTATGGCTACACCTTC	CASSQAPGTEYGYTF
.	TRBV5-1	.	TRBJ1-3	TGCGCCAGCAGCTTACTAGGCTCTGGAAACACCATATATTTT	CASSLLGSGNTIYF
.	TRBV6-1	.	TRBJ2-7	TGTGCCAGCAGTGCAGGGACGCGTGGATCCTACGAGCAGTACTTC	CASSAGTRGSYEQYF
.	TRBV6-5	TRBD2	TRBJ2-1	TGTGCCAGCAGATTACGACTAGCACGTGAGCAGTTCTTC	CASRLRLAREQFF
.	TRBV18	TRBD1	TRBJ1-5	TGTGCCAGCTCACCACCGGGACAGGGGAACAATCAGCCCCAGCATTTT	CASSPPGQGNNQPQHF
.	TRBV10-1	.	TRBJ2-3	TGCGCCAGCAGTCAGCGGCGGTCAGATACGCAGTATTTT	CASSQRRSDTQYF
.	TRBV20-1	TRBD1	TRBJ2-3	TGCAGTGCCGCGGGACAGGGGGCGCAGTATTTT	CSAAGQGAQYF
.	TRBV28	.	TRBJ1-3	TGTGCCAGCAGTTTTCCATCAGGGGACGCTGGAAACACCATATATTTT	CASSFPSGDAGNTIYF
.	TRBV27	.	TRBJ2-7	TGTGCCAGCAGTTTTGTGGTAGGCGGCGAGCAGTACTTC	CASSFVVGGEQYF